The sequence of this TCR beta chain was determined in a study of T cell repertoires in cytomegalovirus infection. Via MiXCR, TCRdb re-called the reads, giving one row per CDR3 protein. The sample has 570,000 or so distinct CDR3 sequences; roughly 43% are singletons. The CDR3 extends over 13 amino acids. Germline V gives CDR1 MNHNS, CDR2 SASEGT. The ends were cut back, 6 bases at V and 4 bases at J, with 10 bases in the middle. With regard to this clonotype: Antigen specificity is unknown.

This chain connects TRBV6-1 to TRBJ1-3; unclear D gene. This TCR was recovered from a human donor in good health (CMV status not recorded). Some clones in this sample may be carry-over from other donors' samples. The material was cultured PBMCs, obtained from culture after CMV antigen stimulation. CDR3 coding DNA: TGTGCCAGCAGCTGGGATTTCGGAAACACCATATATTTT. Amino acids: CASSWDFGNTIYF.